What follows are 24 T cell receptor beta chains derived from one specimen sequenced in a study of CD8+ T cells in alopecia areata. Described treatment: oral pan-JAK inhibitor, 5-10 mg twice daily. RNA extraction and reverse transcription yielded cDNA as sequencing template. Produced via immunoSEQ multiplex PCR; TCRdb's table is partial and in-frame only. The sample lists more than 100,000 clones; over 75% were seen once. The source was CD8+ T cells sorted from blood, collected at approximately week 34, from a patient treated with tofacitinib. All receptors come from a human donor with alopecia areata.

The chain couples TRBV4-1 to TRBJ2-7; D is undetermined. V was shortened by 0 bases and J by 7 bases, with 19 bases between the two germline ends. CDR1 and CDR2 (germline): MGHRA, YSYEKL. The CDR3 has 16 residues. DNA of the CDR3: TGCGCCAGCAGCCAAGATAGCTCAAGAGTGGGGAAGGAGCAGTACTTC. This sequence encodes CASSQDSSRVGKEQYF.

The rearrangement uses TRBV7-6 and TRBJ2-7; 8 bases map to TRBD2. This CDR3 is built from 17 residues. V shed 3 bases, J shed 2 bases, and the junction held 12 bases outside the gene matches. Germline V gene sequence: CDR1 SGHVS, CDR2 FNYEAQ. The CDR3 DNA reads as TGTGCCAGCAGCTTTGGGGTCTCGGGGGGGCCCGCCTACGAGCAGTACTTC. It translates to CASSFGVSGGPAYEQYF.

This clone was found once. V is TRBV10-3 and J is TRBJ2-1; TRBD2 matches 13 bases. CDR3 length: 18 residues. Germline-derived CDR1 and CDR2 are ENHRY and SYGVKD. V gave up 8 bases and J gave up 0 bases; unmatched junction bases: 10. CDR3 DNA: TGTGCCATCCAGGGGACTAGCGGGGATCTGAGCTCCTACAATGAGCAGTTCTTC. It is translated as CAIQGTSGDLSSYNEQFF.

The V and J genes are TRBV30 and TRBJ1-1, with a weak D call TRBD1 (5 bases). Trimming stripped 3 bases from V and 1 base from J, with 12 bases between. The CDR3 consists of 14 residues. Germline V gene lookup returns CDR1 GTSNPN and CDR2 SVGIG (reference sequence). The CDR3 bases are TGTGCCTGGAGCGGGGACCTTTGGAACACTGAAGCTTTCTTT. Its translation is CAWSGDLWNTEAFF.

CDR3 residues: CASSVRPDTGELFF. In nucleotides, the CDR3 is TGCGCCAGCAGTGTAAGACCGGACACCGGGGAGCTGTTTTTT. The V gene is TRBV10-1, the J gene TRBJ2-2, with no clear D. The germline gives CDR1 WNHNN, CDR2 SYGVQD (reference sequence). Trimming cost V 4 bases and J 3 bases, with 9 bases left between them. This CDR3 spans 14 amino acids.

V and J are TRBV2 and TRBJ2-3, with 7 bases lining up with TRBD1. The CDR3 extends over 18 amino acids. The trim removed 2 bases at V and 2 bases at J, leaving 13 bases unmatched. Germline V lookup: CDR1 SNHLY, CDR2 FYNNEI. CDR3 coding DNA: TGTGCCAGCAGTGAAAAAATGAGGGGGCATTGGGTCACAGATACGCAGTATTTT. Translating it yields CASSEKMRGHWVTDTQYF.

This chain joins TRBV9 and TRBJ2-2, with D maybe TRBD1 (6 bases). V lost 2 bases, J lost 3 bases, and 14 bases lay in between. CDR1 is SGDLS, CDR2 YYNGEE, per germline. This CDR3 comprises 16 residues. The chain's CDR3 is CASSVFRQADTGELFF. The DNA of the CDR3 is TGTGCCAGCAGCGTTTTCCGACAGGCGGACACCGGGGAGCTGTTTTTT.

This chain's CDR3 is CASRGVIDEQFF. The CDR3 DNA reads as TGTGCCAGTAGAGGGGTAATCGATGAGCAGTTCTTC. V is TRBV19 and J is TRBJ2-1; a possible D gene is TRBD1 (5 bases). This CDR3 spans 12 amino acids. Looked up from germline, CDR1 is LNHDA and CDR2 is SQIVND (reference sequence). V lost 6 bases to trimming and J lost 8 bases, with 11 bases between them.

Concerning this clone itself: Additional DNA sequences in this sample encode the identical CDR3. The rearrangement uses TRBV27 and TRBJ2-7; 7 nucleotides match TRBD2. From germline, CDR1 is MNHEY and CDR2 SMNVEV (reference sequence). This CDR3 spans 13 amino acids. After removal of 8 bases from V and 6 bases from J, the junction contained 10 bases not matched to a gene. CDR3 protein: CASAFGREREQYF. For the CDR3, the DNA is TGTGCCAGCGCCTTCGGGCGGGAGCGCGAGCAGTACTTC.

The chain links TRBV7-3 to TRBJ2-1; D is possibly TRBD2 (6 bases). The germline V gene encodes CDR1 SGHTA and CDR2 FQGTGA. This CDR3 region has 15 residues. V was pared by 3 bases and J by 4 bases, with 13 bases between. The CDR3, as DNA: TGTGCCAGCAGCTTGGGGCAGGGACTTTACAATGAGCAGTTCTTC. Translated: CASSLGQGLYNEQFF.

The chain uses TRBV25-1 and TRBJ2-7; 7 positions match TRBD2. There are 14 residues in the CDR3. V was pared by 4 bases and J by 2 bases, with 5 bases of the junction left unmatched. CDR1 is MGHDK and CDR2 is SYGVNS in the germline V gene. CDR3 loop: CASSGAGETYEQYF. The DNA for the CDR3 is TGTGCCAGCAGTGGGGCGGGAGAAACCTACGAGCAGTACTTC.

V is TRBV7-2 and J is TRBJ2-5, with 9 bases lining up with TRBD2. Germline values: CDR1 SGHTA, CDR2 FQGNSA. The CDR3 covers 16 residues. Trimming at V came to 4 bases and at J to 2 bases, leaving 8 bases not matched to a gene. CDR3 DNA sequence: TGTGCCAGCAGCTCTTCTAGCGGGGACCTACAAGAGACCCAGTACTTC. Protein: CASSSSSGDLQETQYF.

The rearrangement links TRBV5-1 to TRBJ2-7, with no clear D. CDR1 and CDR2 (germline): SGHRS, YFSETQ. The CDR3 has 14 amino acids. Trimming shortened V by 0 bases and J by 3 bases, and 10 bases separated the two germline ends. CDR3 nucleotide sequence: TGCGCCAGCAGCTTGGAGTGGACGAGCTACGAGCAGTACTTC. Amino acids: CASSLEWTSYEQYF.

V and J are TRBV6-5 and TRBJ2-2; 8 nucleotides match TRBD2. Germline V CDR1 and CDR2: MNHEY, SVGAGI. Unmatched junction bases numbered 4, after V lost 1 base and J lost 3 bases. There are 16 residues in the CDR3. The CDR3 is CASSYFGTRDTGELFF. The CDR3 coding sequence is TGTGCCAGCAGTTACTTTGGGACTAGGGACACCGGGGAGCTGTTTTTT.

The CDR3: CASSSVFNTEAFF. The CDR3 DNA reads as TGTGCCAGCAGCTCAGTTTTCAACACTGAAGCTTTCTTT. V usage is TRBV7-2 and J usage is TRBJ1-1; D unresolved. In germline, CDR1 is SGHTA, CDR2 FQGNSA. This CDR3 has 13 amino acids. V lost 4 bases, J lost 2 bases, and 8 bases lay in between. The full variable domain, its missing parts supplied by reference TRBV7-2 and TRBJ1-1, is GAGVSQSPSNKVTEKGKDVELRCDPISGHTALYWYRQSLGQGLEFLIYFQGNSAPDKSGLPSDRFSAERTGGSVSTLTIQRTQQEDSAVYLCASSSVFNTEAFFGQGTRLTVV.

The chain links TRBV7-9 to TRBJ2-6; TRBD1 or TRBD2 may be the D gene (6 bases each). The CDR3 length is 18 residues. Germline V gives CDR1 SEHNR, CDR2 FQNEAQ (reference sequence). Trimming left V 5 bases short and J 2 bases short, with 19 bases between. In nucleotides, the CDR3 is TGTGCCAGCAGCCCCCGGGAGCCTAAGGGGGCTGGGGCCAACGTCCTGACTTTC. Translated: CASSPREPKGAGANVLTF.

The chain is built from TRBV7-9 and TRBJ1-2, with D uncertain. The germline V and J ends were trimmed by 4 bases and 11 bases, with 20 bases remaining between them. The CDR3 contains 14 residues. Germline V gives CDR1 SEHNR, CDR2 FQNEAQ (reference sequence). The CDR3 nucleotides are TGTGCCAGCAGCTCACTATCCATAACTTTCGCATACACCTTC. This encodes CASSSLSITFAYTF.

The gene calls are TRBV4-1 and TRBJ1-2, with 10 bases fitting TRBD1. The germline CDR1 and CDR2 sequences are MGHRA and YSYEKL. J lost 7 bases, V lost 4 bases, and 6 bases had no gene match. The CDR3 runs 14 residues. The CDR3: CASSPGQGSSGYTF. CDR3 coding DNA: TGCGCCAGCAGCCCGGGACAGGGGTCGAGTGGCTACACCTTC.

The chain uses TRBV19 and TRBJ2-1; weak D call: TRBD2 (6 bases). Germline assignment: CDR1 LNHDA and CDR2 SQIVND (reference sequence). The length of the CDR3 is 15 residues. Trimming left V 4 bases short and J 7 bases short, with 17 bases between. The CDR3: CASSSGAGPGNEQFF. The CDR3, as DNA: TGTGCCAGTAGTAGCGGGGCTGGGCCGGGAAATGAGCAGTTCTTC.

The chain employs TRBV29-1 and TRBJ1-2; tentative D call: TRBD1 (6 bases). V gave up 4 bases and J gave up 5 bases, with 8 bases separating them. This CDR3 has 11 amino acids. CDR1 is SQVTM, CDR2 ANQGSEA, per germline. The CDR3 protein is CSVGDIYGYTF. The CDR3 nucleotides are TGCAGCGTTGGGGACATATATGGCTACACCTTC.

This clone has a handful of counts. V usage is TRBV4-1 and J usage is TRBJ2-7, with 7 bases fitting TRBD2. The germline V gene encodes CDR1 MGHRA and CDR2 YSYEKL. The V segment lost 4 bases and the J segment 8 bases; nucleotides outside the gene matches: 14. There are 15 residues in the CDR3. The CDR3 loop reads CASSREGSPEAQQYF. CDR3 sequence (DNA): TGCGCCAGCAGCCGGGAGGGCAGCCCAGAGGCCCAGCAGTACTTC.

J is TRBJ2-7 and V is TRBV28, with D possibly TRBD1 on 6 matching bases. The CDR3 is 15 amino acids. In germline, CDR1 is MDHEN, CDR2 SYDVKM. Between the trimmed V and J ends, which lost 5 bases and 3 bases, there was a span of 17 bases. For the CDR3, the DNA is TGTGCCAGCAGTCAGATAGGTGGCAGGGGCTACGAGCAGTACTTC. Protein product: CASSQIGGRGYEQYF.

Of note for this clone: At one end the junction does not follow the germline gene, possibly because of a read error. V usage is TRBV7-9 and J usage is TRBJ1-1; D possibly corresponds to TRBD1 (6 bases). CDR3 length: 14 residues. Germline lookup yields CDR1 SEHNR and CDR2 FQNEAQ (reference sequence). The CDR3 is CASTLEGVGTEAFF. The CDR3 region has the DNA TGTGCCAGCACCTTAGAGGGGGTAGGGACTGAAGCTTTCTTT.

The chain carries TRBV6-1 and TRBJ2-3, with D perhaps TRBD1 or TRBD2 (5 bases each). This CDR3 spans 12 amino acids. Germline CDR1 MNHNS, CDR2 SASEGT. The germline V and J ends were trimmed by 3 bases and 6 bases, with 7 bases remaining between them. Written as DNA, the CDR3 is TGTGCCAGCAGTGAGGGGGTCGATACGCAGTATTTT. This translates into CASSEGVDTQYF.